This is a list of T cell receptor beta chains from one sample in a study of human T cells and chemical hapten exposure. TCRdb reanalysed the RACE reads using MiXCR and keeps one entry per CDR3 protein. The sample lists about 160,000 distinct CDR3 sequences, around 30% seen once, with roughly 2% in the top ten. The sequencing here drew on whole blood, taken in connection with sensitization to the hapten diphenylcyclopropenone (DPC). The receptors originated from a woman aged 18-30 years with alopecia areata. Some clones in this sample may be carry-over from other donors' samples. Each CDR3 is given with its conserved first and last residue.

>TRBV6-2/TRBV6-3|TRBJ2-1
CASSYPSGSPNEQFF
>TRBV2|TRBJ2-5
CASSPTSGGAVETQYF
>TRBV24-1|TRBJ2-1
CATSERSYNEQFF
>TRBV10-3|TRBJ2-7
CAISGDLLGQQYF
>TRBV29-1|TRBJ2-7
CSGGTGREQYF
>TRBV19|TRBJ2-1
CASRNRGKSLNEQFF
>TRBV6-5|TRBJ1-1
CASSVTGVTEAFF
>TRBV20-1|TRBJ2-7
CSARRGGSYEQYF
>TRBV13|TRBJ2-1
CASRSLGGGPYNEQFF
>TRBV4-1|TRBJ1-5
CASSPFYLIGGSDQPQHF
>TRBV4-2|TRBJ2-5
CASSQGTSGGRETQYF
>TRBV11-2|TRBJ1-2
CASRLPGGKDHGYTF